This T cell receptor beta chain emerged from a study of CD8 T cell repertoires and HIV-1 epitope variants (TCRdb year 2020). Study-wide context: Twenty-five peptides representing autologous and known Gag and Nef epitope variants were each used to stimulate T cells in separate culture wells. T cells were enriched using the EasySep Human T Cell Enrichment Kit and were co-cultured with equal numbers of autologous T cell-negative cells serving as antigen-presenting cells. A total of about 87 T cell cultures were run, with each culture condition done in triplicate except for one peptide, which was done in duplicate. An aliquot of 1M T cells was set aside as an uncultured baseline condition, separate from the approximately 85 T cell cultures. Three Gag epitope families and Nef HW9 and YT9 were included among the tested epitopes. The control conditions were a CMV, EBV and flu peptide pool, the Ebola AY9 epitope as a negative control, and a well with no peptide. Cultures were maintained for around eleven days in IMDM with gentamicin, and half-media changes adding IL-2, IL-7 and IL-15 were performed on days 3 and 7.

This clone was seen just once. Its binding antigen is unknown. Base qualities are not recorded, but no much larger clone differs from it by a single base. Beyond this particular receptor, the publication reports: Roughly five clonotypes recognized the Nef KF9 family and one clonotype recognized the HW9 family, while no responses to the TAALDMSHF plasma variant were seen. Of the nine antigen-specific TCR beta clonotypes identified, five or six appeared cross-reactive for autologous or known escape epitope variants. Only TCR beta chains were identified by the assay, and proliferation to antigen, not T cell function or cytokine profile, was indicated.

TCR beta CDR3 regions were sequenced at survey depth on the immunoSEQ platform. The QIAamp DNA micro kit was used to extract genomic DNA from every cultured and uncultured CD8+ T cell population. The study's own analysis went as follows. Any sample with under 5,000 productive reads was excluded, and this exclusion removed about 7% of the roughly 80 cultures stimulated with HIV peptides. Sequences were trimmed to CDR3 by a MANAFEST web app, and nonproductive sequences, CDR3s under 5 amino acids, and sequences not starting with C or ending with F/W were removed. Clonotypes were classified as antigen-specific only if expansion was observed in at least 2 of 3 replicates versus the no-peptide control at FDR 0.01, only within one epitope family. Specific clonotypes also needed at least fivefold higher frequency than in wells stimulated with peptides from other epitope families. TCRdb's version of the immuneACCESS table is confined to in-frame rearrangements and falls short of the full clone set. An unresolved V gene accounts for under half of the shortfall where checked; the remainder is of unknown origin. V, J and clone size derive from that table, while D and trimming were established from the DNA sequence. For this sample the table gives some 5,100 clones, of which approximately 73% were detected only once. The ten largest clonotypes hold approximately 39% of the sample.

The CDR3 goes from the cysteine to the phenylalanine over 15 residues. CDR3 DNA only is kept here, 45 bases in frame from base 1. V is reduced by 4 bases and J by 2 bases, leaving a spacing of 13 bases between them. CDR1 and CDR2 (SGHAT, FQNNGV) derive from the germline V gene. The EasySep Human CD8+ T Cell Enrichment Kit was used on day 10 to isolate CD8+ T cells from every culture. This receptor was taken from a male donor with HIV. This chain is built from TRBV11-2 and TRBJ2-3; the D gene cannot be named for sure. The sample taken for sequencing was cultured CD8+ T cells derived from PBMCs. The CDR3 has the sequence CASSSPSSNTDTQYF. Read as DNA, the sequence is TGTGCCAGCAGCTCCCCCTCTTCGAACACAGATACGCAGTATTTT.